One sample yielded the 22 T cell receptor beta chains listed below, sequenced in a study of neurological immune-mediated disorders. TCRdb ran MiXCR on the 5' RACE reads and lists one entry per CDR3 protein. The top ten hold roughly 5.2% of the sample, which has roughly 32,000 distinct CDR3 sequences, roughly 13% seen once. As to time point: technical triplicate 2. Sequenced material: CD4+ T cells from blood. The source of these receptors is a female donor with HTLV-1-associated myelopathy (HAM/TSP).

This clonotype was counted ten times or more. This may arise from a read error, as a much more abundant clone is one base away. J is TRBJ2-3 and V is TRBV20-1; the match to TRBD2 covers 7 bases. V lost 1 base, J lost 7 bases, and 8 bases stayed unmatched. The CDR3 sequence is 14 residues long. Germline-derived CDR1 and CDR2 are DFQATT and SNEGSKA (reference sequence). The CDR3 region is CSARGEAGLNTQYF. The CDR3, as DNA: TGCAGTGCTAGAGGGGAAGCGGGATTGAATACGCAGTATTTT.

This chain uses TRBV7-2 with TRBJ2-7, with D maybe TRBD1 (6 bases). CDR1 and CDR2 from the germline V gene are SGHTA and FQGNSA. The CDR3 consists of 13 residues. The V end lost 7 bases, the J end lost 4 bases, and 14 bases lay between the germline ends. CDR3 in amino acids: CASNLGAVYEQYF. CDR3 DNA: TGTGCCAGCAACCTGGGGGCGGTGTACGAGCAGTACTTC.

As concerns this clonotype: One base away lies a much larger clone, so this may be a sequencing read error. The rearrangement joins TRBV6-1 to TRBJ2-7; 12 positions match TRBD1. The CDR3 length is 16 residues. Looked up from germline, CDR1 is MNHNS and CDR2 is SASEGT. CDR3 bases: TGTACCAGCAGTGAGCGTGGGGGACAGGGGGCTTACGAGCAGTACTTC. The encoded protein is CTSSERGGQGAYEQYF.

This clonotype was counted at least ten times. The gene calls are TRBV6-5 and TRBJ1-2; D remains ambiguous. This CDR3 is 15 amino acids long. V lost 6 bases to trimming and J lost 5 bases, with 19 bases between them. Germline assignment: CDR1 MNHEY and CDR2 SVGAGI. DNA for the CDR3: TGTGCCAGCAGCCTCGGGCCGGGATCCGGGTATGGCTACACCTTC. Its translation is CASSLGPGSGYGYTF.

This clonotype was counted at least ten times. Since a much larger clone is just one base distant, this may be a read error. The gene calls are TRBV5-8 and TRBJ2-1; D gene uncertain. The CDR3 sequence is 12 residues long. Germline CDR1 SGHTS, CDR2 YDEGEE. The CDR3 protein is CANSLWTNEQFF. CDR3 sequence (DNA): TGTGCCAACAGCTTGTGGACCAATGAGCAGTTCTTC.

This clonotype was seen many times. This sequence joins TRBV12-3 or TRBV12-4 and TRBJ1-6; 9 nucleotides align to TRBD1. This CDR3 region has 15 residues. Trimming removed 6 bases from V and 11 bases from J; junction bases left unmatched: 11. The CDR3 loop reads CASSSTGQGRPPLHF. As DNA, the CDR3 is TGTGCCAGCAGCTCCACGGGACAGGGCAGGCCACCCCTCCACTTT.

This clonotype was found many times. The chain couples TRBV20-1 to TRBJ1-2; the D gene is possibly TRBD1 (6 bases). In germline, CDR1 is DFQATT, CDR2 SNEGSKA (reference sequence). The CDR3 extends over 13 amino acids. V was cut by 3 bases and J by 4 bases, with 12 bases left in between. The CDR3 protein is CSASWGLGYGYTF. The CDR3 coding sequence is TGCAGTGCTAGTTGGGGGCTGGGCTATGGCTACACCTTC.

In its sample, this clonotype was seen many times. The V gene is TRBV6-5, the J gene TRBJ2-1; weak D call: TRBD1 (6 bases). The V gene lost 5 bases and the J gene lost 0 bases, with 11 bases spanning the gap. The CDR3 extends over 15 amino acids. The germline gives CDR1 MNHEY, CDR2 SVGAGI. CDR3 sequence: CASSIMTGSYNEQFF. The CDR3 DNA is TGTGCCAGCAGTATAATGACAGGCTCCTACAATGAGCAGTTCTTC.

Many counts were recorded for this clonotype. V gene TRBV20-1 combines with J gene TRBJ2-5, with 12 bases aligning to TRBD2. The CDR3 has 15 residues. From germline, CDR1 is DFQATT and CDR2 SNEGSKA (reference sequence). The J segment lost 4 bases and the V segment lost 4 bases, leaving 7 bases of the junction unmatched. CDR3 in DNA: TGCAGTGCTAAAGGACTAGCGGGGAACCTAGAGACCCAGTACTTC. Translation: CSAKGLAGNLETQYF.

This chain links TRBV7-2 with TRBJ1-1; D is perhaps TRBD1 (5 bases). Germline CDR1 SGHTA, CDR2 FQGNSA. The CDR3 is 22 amino acids. Trimming cost V 4 bases and J 1 base, with 34 bases left between them. The CDR3 here is CASSSNPYGAGLLTGENTEAFF. The DNA of the CDR3 is TGTGCCAGCAGCTCCAACCCCTACGGGGCGGGGCTTCTTACCGGGGAGAACACTGAAGCTTTCTTT.

With regard to this clonotype: Sequence at one end of the junction differs from germline and may be a read error. In DNA form, the CDR3 reads TGCGCCAGCAGCCACCCGGGACTAGCGGGGGTCCCTGGTAAAGAGACCCGGTACTTC. It codes for CASSHPGLAGVPGKETRYF. V is TRBV4-1 and J is TRBJ2-5, with TRBD2 matching over 14 bases. The CDR3 loop spans 19 amino acids. Germline V gene sequence: CDR1 MGHRA, CDR2 YSYEKL.

Many counts were recorded for this clonotype. This chain connects TRBV20-1 to TRBJ2-1, with D possibly TRBD2 on 6 matching bases. Germline CDR1 reads DFQATT; CDR2 reads SNEGSKA (reference sequence). V was pared by 3 bases and J by 4 bases, with 16 bases between. This CDR3 has 15 residues. CDR3 DNA: TGCAGTGCTAGTAGCGGCGAGACAGTTTACAATGAGCAGTTCTTC. This encodes CSASSGETVYNEQFF.

The sample holds many counts of this clonotype. The genes are TRBV19 and TRBJ2-7; weak D call: TRBD2 (5 bases). Germline CDR1 reads LNHDA; CDR2 reads SQIVND (reference sequence). Trimming left V 8 bases short and J 1 base short, with 18 bases between. CDR3 size: 15 residues. The CDR3 DNA reads TGTGCCAGTGCTGCGAACGGGAACCCATCCTACGAGCAGTACTTC. Translated: CASAANGNPSYEQYF. Combining the CDR3 with reference TRBV19 and TRBJ2-7 gives the whole variable domain DGGITQSPKYLFRKEGQNVTLSCEQNLNHDAMYWYRQDPGQGLRLIYYSQIVNDFQKGDIAEGYSVSREKKESFPLTVTSAQKNPTAFYLCASAANGNPSYEQYFGPGTRLTVT.

This clonotype was seen ten or more times. V usage is TRBV5-1 and J usage is TRBJ2-3; D not certain. CDR1 is SGHRS, CDR2 YFSETQ, per germline. Trimming shortened V by 0 bases and J by 5 bases, and 10 bases separated the two germline ends. The CDR3 loop spans 14 amino acids. The CDR3 nucleotides are TGCGCCAGCAGCTTGGTACTGGGAAGAGATACGCAGTATTTT. Translating it yields CASSLVLGRDTQYF. Supplemented by reference TRBV5-1 and TRBJ2-3, the full variable domain reads KAGVTQTPRYLIKTRGQQVTLSCSPISGHRSVSWYQQTPGQGLQFLFEYFSETQRNKGNFPGRFSGRQFSNSRSEMNVSTLELGDSALYLCASSLVLGRDTQYFGPGTRLTVL.

This clonotype was counted once. As DNA, the CDR3 is TGTGCCTGGACCTCAGCGGGAGCAGATACGCAGTATTTT. Translating gives CAWTSAGADTQYF. This chain uses TRBV30 with TRBJ2-3; TRBD2 matches at 8 bases. Germline-derived CDR1 and CDR2 are GTSNPN and SVGIG (reference sequence). This CDR3 has 13 residues. The trim removed 4 bases at V and 4 bases at J, leaving 4 bases unmatched.

This clonotype showed up many times. The chain has TRBV20-1 and TRBJ1-2, with D possibly TRBD1 on 5 matching bases. This CDR3 region has 12 residues. Germline V gene lookup returns CDR1 DFQATT and CDR2 SNEGSKA (reference sequence). The ends were cut back, 6 bases at V and 7 bases at J, with 15 bases in the middle. CDR3 sequence (DNA): TGCAGTGCCACGATCAGGGCAGGTGGCTACACCTTC. Amino acids: CSATIRAGGYTF.

This clonotype was seen ten or more times. The chain links TRBV20-1 to TRBJ2-1; 8 bases fit TRBD2. The CDR3 has 15 amino acids. V dropped 2 bases and J dropped 4; count of bases not matched to a gene: 7. CDR1 DFQATT and CDR2 SNEGSKA come from the germline V gene (reference sequence). CDR3 DNA: TGCAGTGCTAGACCCACTAGCGGAGCATACAATGAGCAGTTCTTC. It translates to CSARPTSGAYNEQFF.

This clonotype was counted only a few times. The chain recombines TRBV5-1 with TRBJ2-5; 11 nucleotides match TRBD2. The V and J ends lost 3 bases and 2 bases, in that order; junction bases with no gene match: 6. Germline-derived CDR1 and CDR2 are SGHRS and YFSETQ. The CDR3 consists of 16 residues. CDR3 in amino acids: CASSSGIAGGQETQYF. The CDR3 DNA sequence: TGCGCCAGCAGCTCCGGAATAGCGGGAGGGCAAGAGACCCAGTACTTC.

Notes on this clonotype: The junction departs from the called germline gene at one end, perhaps through a read error. The V call is TRBV28, the J call TRBJ2-3, with 7 bases aligning to TRBD1. CDR1 and CDR2 (germline): MDHEN, SYDVKM. The CDR3 runs 15 residues. This chain's CDR3 is CANSFLGGDTDTQYF. For the CDR3, the DNA is TGTGCCAACAGTTTTTTAGGGGGCGACACAGATACGCAGTATTTT.

This clonotype appeared many times. The gene calls are TRBV18 and TRBJ2-7; maybe TRBD1 (6 bases). The CDR3 has 12 amino acids. Trimming took off 3 bases at V and 7 bases at J, with 10 bases between the two ends. Germline CDR1 KGHSH, CDR2 LQKENI. The CDR3 DNA reads as TGTGCCAGCTCACCCGACAGGAATGAGCAGTACTTC. As protein: CASSPDRNEQYF.

This clonotype counts as medium-sized. The rearrangement joins TRBV7-9 to TRBJ2-5; tentatively, D is TRBD1 (6 bases). The germline V gene encodes CDR1 SEHNR and CDR2 FQNEAQ (reference sequence). V was shortened by 5 bases and J by 9 bases, with 16 bases between the two germline ends. The CDR3 runs to 13 residues. CDR3 coding DNA: TGTGCCAGCAGCCCGGACAGCGTAGGGTCCCAGTACTTC. Translated, it gives CASSPDSVGSQYF.

This clonotype was seen ten or more times. J is TRBJ2-5 and V is TRBV11-2, with D perhaps TRBD2 (5 bases). Germline loops: CDR1 SGHAT, CDR2 FQNNGV. The CDR3 covers 15 residues. V was pared by 2 bases and J by 7 bases, with 17 bases between. The CDR3, as DNA: TGTGCCAGCAGCTTATCCGCAACTAGTGCCGGGACCCAGTACTTC. The encoded protein is CASSLSATSAGTQYF.